What follows are 4 T cell receptor beta chains derived from one specimen sequenced in a study of vaccination and CD4 T cells after COVID-19. Noted treatment: roughly ten-day PBMC culture with coronavirus spike peptide pools or control peptides (ViraFEST assay). These TCRs are of unknown antigen specificity. The Oncomine TCR Beta short-read assay was applied to DNA of cultured CD4+ T cells. TCRdb redid the calling of the PCR reads with MiXCR, one entry per CDR3 protein. The profile shows 9,500 to 15,000 distinct CDR3 sequences, under 75% of them singletons. The sample consisted of CD4+ T cells from blood, cultured in vitro, taken before SARS-CoV-2 vaccination. The receptors were gathered from a human donor who had recovered from COVID-19.

The rearrangement links TRBV6-2 or TRBV6-3 to TRBJ1-1; D is uncertain. CDR1 and CDR2 (germline): MNHEY, SVGEGT. V was clipped by 0 bases and J by 4 bases, with 9 bases between them. There are 14 residues in the CDR3. CDR3 nucleotides: TGTGCCAGCAGTTACTCGAGGGTTCTCACTGAAGCTTTCTTT. This gives the protein CASSYSRVLTEAFF.

V gene TRBV19 combines with J gene TRBJ1-2; D unresolved. The CDR3 length is 14 residues. Trimming took 2 bases from V and 4 from J, leaving 11 bases between them. Germline V gives CDR1 LNHDA, CDR2 SQIVND (reference sequence). CDR3 residues: CASSIYEITYGYTF. The DNA for the CDR3 is TGTGCCAGTAGTATATATGAGATAACCTATGGCTACACCTTC.

This clonotype was counted between two and nine times. The J gene is TRBJ1-2, the V gene TRBV20-1; no firm D call. Germline V lookup: CDR1 DFQATT, CDR2 SNEGSKA (reference sequence). The CDR3 has 15 residues. The V gene lost 0 bases and the J gene lost 2 bases, with 13 bases spanning the gap. Here the CDR3 reads CSAREFLIGNYGYTF. The DNA of the CDR3 is TGCAGTGCTAGAGAATTTTTGATAGGGAACTATGGCTACACCTTC.

The genes are TRBV20-1 and TRBJ2-7; D perhaps matches TRBD1 (6 bases). This CDR3 is 13 amino acids long. V shed 2 bases and J shed 1 base, with 9 bases lying between them. Looked up from germline, CDR1 is DFQATT and CDR2 is SNEGSKA (reference sequence). The CDR3 bases are TGCAGTGCTAGACACACAGGGTCCTACGAGCAGTACTTC. Translation gives CSARHTGSYEQYF.